Shown below are 25 T cell receptor beta chains from a single sample sequenced in a study of blood T cell repertoires in COVID-19. The table came from immunoSEQ multiplex PCR; TCRdb's copy has only in-frame clones and leaves some out. The sample holds just over 150,000 clones, roughly 90% seen once. Sequencing was done on a sample of PBMCs or T cells enriched from blood (not recorded which). The receptors were gathered from a woman in her forties or fifties who had recovered from COVID-19.

The chain is built from TRBV9 and TRBJ2-7; 8 bases match TRBD2. The CDR3 runs to 14 residues. Germline loops: CDR1 SGDLS, CDR2 YYNGEE. V shed 2 bases and J 4 bases; nucleotides not matched to a gene: 5. The CDR3 bases are TGTGCCAGCAGCGTTGGTAGCGGGGTTTACGAGCAGTACTTC. Its protein is CASSVGSGVYEQYF.

V is TRBV29-1 and J is TRBJ1-2, with 9 bases aligning to TRBD1. CDR1 and CDR2 (germline): SQVTM, ANQGSEA. There are 14 residues in the CDR3. The V and J ends lost 6 bases and 7 bases, in that order; junction bases with no gene match: 12. The CDR3 bases are TGCAGCGTGGACATTGGACAGGGGCGGGCTGGCTACACCTTC. Amino acids: CSVDIGQGRAGYTF.

The rearrangement uses TRBV5-4 and TRBJ2-6, with unresolved D. The CDR3 is 13 amino acids. Germline CDR1 reads SGHNT; CDR2 reads YYREEE (reference sequence). V was pared by 1 base and J by 4 bases, with 3 bases between. The CDR3: CASSLSGANVLTF. CDR3 nucleotide sequence: TGTGCCAGCAGCTTGTCAGGGGCCAACGTCCTGACTTTC.

The chain is built from TRBV23-1 and TRBJ2-7; possible D gene TRBD2, 6 bases. TRBV23-1 is marked as an open reading frame, function uncertain. V lost 1 base, J lost 3 bases, and 13 bases lay in between. This CDR3 spans 15 amino acids. The CDR3 region has the DNA TGCGCCAGCAGTCAATTCCCGGGGACTGGCTACGAGCAGTACTTC. This gives the protein CASSQFPGTGYEQYF.

This clone appeared once. This chain joins TRBV5-1 and TRBJ1-1, with D unresolved. The ends were cut back, 3 bases at V and 1 base at J, with 10 bases in the middle. The germline gives CDR1 SGHRS, CDR2 YFSETQ. The CDR3 consists of 14 residues. The CDR3 loop is CASSYLQRNTEAFF. CDR3 nucleotides: TGCGCCAGCAGCTACCTACAGAGGAACACTGAAGCTTTCTTT. Combining the CDR3 with reference TRBV5-1 and TRBJ1-1 gives the whole variable domain KAGVTQTPRYLIKTRGQQVTLSCSPISGHRSVSWYQQTPGQGLQFLFEYFSETQRNKGNFPGRFSGRQFSNSRSEMNVSTLELGDSALYLCASSYLQRNTEAFFGQGTRLTVV.

V gene TRBV5-1 combines with J gene TRBJ2-7, with a tentative D call TRBD1 (6 bases). Germline-derived CDR1 and CDR2 are SGHRS and YFSETQ. The V gene lost 1 base and the J gene lost 2 bases, with 10 bases spanning the gap. The CDR3 covers 14 residues. CDR3: CASSLTGRAYEQYF. CDR3 nucleotide sequence: TGCGCCAGCAGCTTGACAGGGCGAGCCTACGAGCAGTACTTC.

This clone has just a few counts. This chain links TRBV11-3 with TRBJ2-3; TRBD2 matches at 16 bases. V shed 5 bases and J 2 bases; nucleotides not matched to a gene: 7. CDR1 and CDR2 from the germline V gene are SGHNT and YENEEA. The CDR3 covers 18 residues. The chain's CDR3 is CASSPGTSGGDPTDTQYF. In nucleotides, the CDR3 is TGTGCCAGCAGCCCCGGGACTAGCGGGGGGGATCCCACAGATACGCAGTATTTT.

The V and J genes are TRBV11-2 and TRBJ1-2; 7 bases agree with TRBD1. After removal of 4 bases from V and 6 bases from J, the junction contained 8 bases not matched to a gene. The CDR3 is 14 residues long. Germline V gene data show CDR1 as SGHAT and CDR2 as FQNNGV. CDR3 nucleotides: TGTGCCAGCAGCTCCCGAGGGGGCGCGGATGGCTACACCTTC. It encodes CASSSRGGADGYTF.

The chain couples TRBV5-1 to TRBJ1-1, with D uncertain. Germline V lookup: CDR1 SGHRS, CDR2 YFSETQ. The CDR3 extends over 16 amino acids. V gave up 0 bases and J gave up 3 bases, with 15 bases separating them. The CDR3 here is CASSLGLIGAYTEAFF. CDR3 coding DNA: TGCGCCAGCAGCTTGGGACTCATAGGCGCTTACACTGAAGCTTTCTTT.

The rearrangement links TRBV5-8 to TRBJ1-2; 7 bases fit TRBD1. The V gene's germline CDR1 is SGHTS and CDR2 YDEGEE. The CDR3 covers 14 residues. J was trimmed by 8 bases and V by 0 bases; bases with no gene match: 7. This CDR3 is CASSLGRGTWGYTF. The CDR3 region has the DNA TGTGCCAGCAGCTTGGGCAGGGGGACCTGGGGCTACACCTTC.

The chain joins TRBV5-1 to TRBJ2-1; D is perhaps TRBD1 (6 bases). This CDR3 has 15 amino acids. Trimming took off 3 bases at V and 8 bases at J, with 18 bases between the two ends. From germline, CDR1 is SGHRS and CDR2 YFSETQ. The CDR3 DNA reads as TGCGCCAGCAGCTCTAGGGGGACGGAAAGGGATGAGCAGTTCTTC. As protein: CASSSRGTERDEQFF.

The chain employs TRBV12-3 or TRBV12-4 and TRBJ2-7; a possible D gene is TRBD1 (7 bases). The CDR3 covers 12 residues. The ends were cut back, 4 bases at V and 9 bases at J, with 13 bases in the middle. In nucleotides, the CDR3 is TGTGCCAGCAGTTCCAGGGGGGAGGTGCAGTACTTC. Translation gives CASSSRGEVQYF.

The rearrangement links TRBV7-8 to TRBJ2-5; maybe TRBD1 (5 bases). The CDR3 spans 13 residues. V was trimmed by 0 bases and J by 13 bases, leaving 15 bases between them. The V gene's germline CDR1 is SGHVS and CDR2 FQNEAQ. The CDR3 protein is CASSLAGHVDRYF. CDR3 in DNA: TGTGCCAGCAGCTTAGCAGGACACGTTGATCGGTACTTC.

The chain joins TRBV4-2 to TRBJ1-2, with D perhaps matching TRBD1 (6 bases). This CDR3 has 13 residues. V shed 4 bases and J shed 6 bases, with 12 bases lying between them. CDR1 LGHNA and CDR2 YNFKEQ come from the germline V gene. The CDR3 reads CASSPGGRNGYTF. Here the CDR3 DNA reads TGTGCCAGCAGCCCCGGGGGGCGGAATGGCTACACCTTC.

A note on this clone: The junction departs from germline at one end; a sequencing error may be responsible. The chain employs TRBV19 and TRBJ2-5; possible D gene TRBD1, 6 bases. The length of the CDR3 is 12 residues. The germline CDR1 and CDR2 sequences are LNHDA and SQIVND (reference sequence). CDR3 sequence (DNA): TGTGCCAGTAGTATAGGGAAGCAGGGGCCGCACTTC. It codes for CASSIGKQGPHF.

The gene calls are TRBV21-1 and TRBJ2-7; the DNA was not compared with TRBD1, the D call given in the table. TRBV21-1 is a recognized pseudogene. The CDR3 contains 16 residues. CDR3 amino acids: CASSPRTVTSSYEQYF. DNA for the CDR3: TGTGCCAGCAGCCCCCGGACAGTGACGTCCTCCTACGAGCAGTACTTC.

The count of this clone is one. This chain joins TRBV12-3 or TRBV12-4 and TRBJ2-7; D gene uncertain. The V gene lost 2 bases and the J gene lost 3 bases, with 8 bases spanning the gap. CDR3 length equals 13 residues. This CDR3 reads CASSLRRYYEQYF. The CDR3 DNA reads as TGTGCCAGCAGTTTACGCAGATACTACGAGCAGTACTTC.

The chain joins TRBV7-3 to TRBJ2-3, with 9 bases identical to TRBD1. Germline lookup yields CDR1 SGHTA and CDR2 FQGTGA. The CDR3 has 14 residues. The trim removed 4 bases at V and 4 bases at J, leaving 3 bases unmatched. The DNA for the CDR3 is TGTGCCAGCAGCTCGACAGGGGGACCAGATACGCAGTATTTT. Protein product: CASSSTGGPDTQYF.

The J gene is TRBJ1-1, the V gene TRBV4-3, with TRBD1 as a possible D gene (5 bases). The ends were cut back, 4 bases at V and 6 bases at J, with 15 bases in the middle. CDR3 length equals 14 residues. Germline V gene sequence: CDR1 LGHNA, CDR2 YSLEER. CDR3 protein: CASSPSRRGAEAFF. As DNA, the CDR3 is TGCGCCAGCAGCCCCAGCCGGCGGGGGGCTGAAGCTTTCTTT.

The sample holds a few counts of this clone. This sequence joins TRBV7-2 and TRBJ1-5, with 8 bases identical to TRBD1. In germline, CDR1 is SGHTA, CDR2 FQGNSA. The CDR3 contains 14 residues. J gave up 2 bases and V 5 bases, and 2 bases lay outside the gene matches. The CDR3, as DNA: TGTGCCAGCAGCGCGACAGGGGGCAATCAGCCCCAGCATTTT. Amino acid sequence: CASSATGGNQPQHF.

CDR3 in amino acids: CASSPGTFSYNEQFF. The CDR3 nucleotides read TGTGCCAGCAGCCCCGGGACTTTCTCCTACAATGAGCAGTTCTTC. The chain carries TRBV7-3 and TRBJ2-1, with TRBD2 as a possible D gene (6 bases). Germline CDR1 is SGHTA and CDR2 is FQGTGA. The CDR3 totals 15 residues. Deletions cut 5 bases from V and 0 bases from J, with 11 bases between.

V is TRBV6-4 and J is TRBJ1-3, with 9 bases that match TRBD1. The CDR3 runs 19 residues. Germline CDR1 reads MRHNA; CDR2 reads SNTAGT. The V segment lost 6 bases and the J segment 0 bases; nucleotides outside the gene matches: 15. In nucleotides, the CDR3 is TGTGCCAGCAGCCCACACAGGGGGCAAAGGCCTCACTCTGGAAACACCATATATTTT. It translates to CASSPHRGQRPHSGNTIYF.

The genes are TRBV7-2 and TRBJ1-6; the D is unclear. Germline loops: CDR1 SGHTA, CDR2 FQGNSA. Trimming removed 6 bases at V and 9 bases at J, with 18 bases between. The CDR3 is 15 residues long. The CDR3 bases are TGTGCCAGCAGTCAAGAGGTATTGATTAGTTCACCCCTCCACTTT. Encoded protein: CASSQEVLISSPLHF.

This clone has only one observation. V usage is TRBV2 and J usage is TRBJ2-3, with 7 positions matching TRBD2. V dropped 6 bases and J dropped 0; count of bases not matched to a gene: 18. The CDR3 has 19 residues. Germline-derived CDR1 and CDR2 are SNHLY and FYNNEI. The CDR3 DNA reads as TGTGCCAGCAGAAGACCCGGGACTACTGTATTTTCTAGCACAGATACGCAGTATTTT. It encodes CASRRPGTTVFSSTDTQYF.

J is TRBJ2-7 and V is TRBV27; TRBD1 matches 7 bases. The CDR3 length is 13 residues. The V gene's germline CDR1 is MNHEY and CDR2 SMNVEV (reference sequence). J was trimmed by 2 bases and V by 6 bases; bases with no gene match: 4. CDR3 amino acids: CASSPGQAYEQYF. CDR3 coding DNA: TGTGCCAGCAGCCCCGGACAGGCCTACGAGCAGTACTTC.